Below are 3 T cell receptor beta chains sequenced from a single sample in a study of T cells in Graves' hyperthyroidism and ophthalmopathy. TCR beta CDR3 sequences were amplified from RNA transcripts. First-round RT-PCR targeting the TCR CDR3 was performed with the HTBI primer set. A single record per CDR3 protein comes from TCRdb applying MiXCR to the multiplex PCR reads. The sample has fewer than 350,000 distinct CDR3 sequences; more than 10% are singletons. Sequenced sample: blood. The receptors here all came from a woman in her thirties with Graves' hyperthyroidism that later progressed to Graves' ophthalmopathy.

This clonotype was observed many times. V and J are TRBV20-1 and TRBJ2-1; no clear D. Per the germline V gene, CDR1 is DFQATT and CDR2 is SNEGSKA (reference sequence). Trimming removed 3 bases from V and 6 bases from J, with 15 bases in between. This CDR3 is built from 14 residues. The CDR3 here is CSASPFLTSNEQFF. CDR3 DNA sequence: TGCAGTGCTAGTCCGTTCCTGACCTCCAATGAGCAGTTCTTC.

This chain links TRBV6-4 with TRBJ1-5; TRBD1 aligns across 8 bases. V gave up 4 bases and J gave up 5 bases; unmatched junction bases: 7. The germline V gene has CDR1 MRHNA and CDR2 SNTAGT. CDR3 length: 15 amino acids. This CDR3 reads CASSATGGWDQPQHF. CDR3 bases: TGTGCCAGCAGTGCCACAGGGGGATGGGATCAGCCCCAGCATTTT.

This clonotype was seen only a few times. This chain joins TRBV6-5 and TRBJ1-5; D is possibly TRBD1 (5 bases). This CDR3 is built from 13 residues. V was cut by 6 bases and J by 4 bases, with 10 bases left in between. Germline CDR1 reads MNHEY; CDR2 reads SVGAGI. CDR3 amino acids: CASRGPGNQPQHF. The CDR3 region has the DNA TGTGCCAGCAGGGGACCGGGGAATCAGCCCCAGCATTTT.